The present entry profiles one T cell receptor (beta chain) with its context. The source of the sample is a study of T cell changes during pregnancy in multiple sclerosis. CDR1 and CDR2 (germline): SGHRS, YFSETQ. The CDR3 is made up of 15 amino acids. V shed 2 bases, J shed 2 bases, and the junction held 4 bases outside the gene matches. Clones were read by immunoSEQ multiplex PCR, and TCRdb kept only the in-frame ones, dropping some. The sample lists tens of thousands of clones, roughly 90% occurring once. The TCR sequence derives from a female donor in good health, enrolled as a control in a pregnancy study. The sample in question was peripheral blood, obtained in the first trimester of pregnancy. The chain employs TRBV5-1 and TRBJ2-1; 7 bases align to TRBD1. The CDR3: CASSFRDSAYNEQFF. The CDR3 DNA sequence: TGCGCCAGCAGCTTTCGGGACAGCGCCTACAATGAGCAGTTCTTC. Full variable domain (remainder filled in from reference TRBV5-1 and TRBJ2-1): KAGVTQTPRYLIKTRGQQVTLSCSPISGHRSVSWYQQTPGQGLQFLFEYFSETQRNKGNFPGRFSGRQFSNSRSEMNVSTLELGDSALYLCASSFRDSAYNEQFFGPGTRLTVL.